This T cell receptor (beta chain) was sequenced in a study of T cells in Graves' hyperthyroidism and ophthalmopathy (dated by TCRdb to between 2019 and 2020). Background on the whole study: Peripheral blood samples were taken at initial diagnosis, before any treatment was given. To identify TCR V-J signatures that set the groups apart, the researchers used a discovery cohort of 100 patients, made up of around 42 with Graves' ophthalmopathy and some 55 with stable Graves' hyperthyroidism. Prospective prediction of ophthalmopathy was tested in an independent validation cohort consisting of roughly 19 hyperthyroidism patients and more than 15 patients who later progressed to ophthalmopathy. For training and testing, the 80 to 100 patients in the discovery cohort were randomly divided in a 7:3 ratio. Thyroid tissue and blood T-cell repertoires from several Graves' hyperthyroidism patients were also compared in the study. Following sampling, methimazole starting at 30 mg daily was given to hyperthyroidism patients, and high-dose intravenous methylprednisolone was given to ophthalmopathy patients. The paper reports TCR Vbeta CDR3 sequencing of some 140 peripheral blood samples: 43 ophthalmopathy, under 80 hyperthyroidism and about 17 progressor patients.

Unmatched junction bases come to 8, with V trimmed by 6 bases and J by 1 base. The germline V gene gives CDR1 as SNHLY and CDR2 as FYNNEI. The CDR3 sequence holds 15 residues, the cysteine and phenylalanine included. The read is trimmed to its CDR3 DNA, 45 bases read in frame from base 1. Graves' hyperthyroidism was defined as stable when no progression to ophthalmopathy occurred over 18 months of follow-up. Hyperthyroidism patients were newly diagnosed, had a disease duration of under 2 months, and were aged 18 to 65 years. Patients with uncontrolled infections, other autoimmune diseases, pregnancy or lactation were excluded. Clinical symptoms, serum thyroxine and TRAb, thyroid ultrasound, and orbital computed tomography formed the basis for the diagnoses. PBMCs were isolated from 10 ml of fresh peripheral blood by Ficoll-Paque density gradient centrifugation. Trizol reagent was used to extract total RNA, and RNA quality was then checked on an Agilent 2100 Bioanalyzer.

Results and caveats for the whole study, not just this receptor: Most expanded thyroid clonotypes (frequency above 0.001) were also detected in blood, suggesting blood repertoires may reflect thyroid immune responses. In validation, progression to ophthalmopathy was predicted by the model with 70.59% sensitivity and roughly 76% specificity, a median of roughly 6.4 months before onset. No statistical method was used to fix the sample size in advance, and group allocation was not hidden from the investigators. A model built on a 13 V-J signature distinguished ophthalmopathy from stable hyperthyroidism, reaching 85% to 90% sensitivity and around 82% specificity in cross-validation and 80%/75% in testing.

As concerns this clonotype: What this receptor recognizes is not known. Nothing much larger sits one base from this clone, and base qualities are not available.

Amplification of TCR beta CDR3 regions was carried out from RNA transcripts. The first round of RT-PCR for the TCR CDR3 was performed with the HTBI primer set and the Qiagen OneStep RT-PCR kit. Libraries were constructed in a second round of multiplex PCR, after which size selection and purification were performed. Paired-end sequencing of the libraries was performed with 100 bp reads on an Illumina HiSeq2000. The published analysis was carried out like this. SOAPnuke was used to process the raw data, throwing out any read that contained adapters or uncalled bases, had a mean Phred below 15, or lacked an exact constant-primer or identifier match. COPE v1.2.5 was used to merge high-quality paired reads, and clonotypes were defined as unique nucleotide sequences. MiTCR v1.1 was used to align the clonotypes against IMGT TRBV, TRBD and TRBJ reference segments. The analysis was restricted to V-J combinations with a frequency above 0.0001, which together covered just over 99% of the repertoires. A TCS score was defined as the ratio between F50 (clonal expansion) and ExV (chaos), using BLOSUM62-based TCRdist between CDR3 peptides within each V-J. Welch's t-statistics and random forest reduced 514 V-J features to 10 to 15, which were used in a naive Bayes classifier (R e1071). TCRdb reran the public reads through fastp at Q25 and MiXCR, keeping productive beta chains. Each record represents a unique CDR3 protein, reported with the most common genes and DNA among its rows. The V and J calls were not made by the authors but by TCRdb's processing. This sample is represented by 94,000 or so distinct CDR3 sequences; about 51% of them were singletons. The top ten clonotypes cover 27% of the sample.

The TCR was taken from a woman aged 40 to 50 with Graves' hyperthyroidism. The chain uses TRBV2 and TRBJ1-1; 7 central bases correspond to TRBD1. Sequencing was done on a sample of blood. The CDR3 corresponds to CASRSQGTTNTEAFF. The nucleotide sequence is given as TGTGCCAGCAGGTCACAGGGGACCACGAACACTGAAGCTTTCTTT.